This TCR beta chain was obtained from a study of T cells in Graves' hyperthyroidism and ophthalmopathy. Study-wide background: Before treatment of any kind, peripheral blood was taken at initial diagnosis. Findings and limits, study-wide: Most clonotypes expanded in thyroid above 0.001 were likewise present in blood. Progression to ophthalmopathy was predicted a median of approximately 6.4 months early.

This clonotype was observed at least ten times. Its antigen is currently unknown. It was RNA transcripts that yielded the amplified TCR beta CDR3 regions. With the HTBI primer set, the TCR CDR3 went through a first round of RT-PCR. Using its own MiXCR run on the multiplex PCR reads, TCRdb lists one record per CDR3 protein. There are 650,000 to 750,000 distinct CDR3 sequences in the sample; 13% to 15% occur only once, and about a tenth lies in the top ten. V lost 0 bases and J lost 9, with 9 bases in between. The CDR3 consists of 12 residues. CDR1 is DFQATT and CDR2 is SNEGSKA in the germline V gene (reference sequence). Clinical symptoms, serum thyroxine and TRAb, thyroid ultrasound and orbital computed tomography together formed the diagnostic basis.

The sample consisted of blood. This sequence joins TRBV20-1 and TRBJ2-1; no reliable D call. The receptor's source is a woman in her late teens or twenties with Graves' hyperthyroidism. The CDR3 DNA reads TGCAGTGCTAGAGATGACGGCGGTGAGCAGTTCTTC. Residues: CSARDDGGEQFF.